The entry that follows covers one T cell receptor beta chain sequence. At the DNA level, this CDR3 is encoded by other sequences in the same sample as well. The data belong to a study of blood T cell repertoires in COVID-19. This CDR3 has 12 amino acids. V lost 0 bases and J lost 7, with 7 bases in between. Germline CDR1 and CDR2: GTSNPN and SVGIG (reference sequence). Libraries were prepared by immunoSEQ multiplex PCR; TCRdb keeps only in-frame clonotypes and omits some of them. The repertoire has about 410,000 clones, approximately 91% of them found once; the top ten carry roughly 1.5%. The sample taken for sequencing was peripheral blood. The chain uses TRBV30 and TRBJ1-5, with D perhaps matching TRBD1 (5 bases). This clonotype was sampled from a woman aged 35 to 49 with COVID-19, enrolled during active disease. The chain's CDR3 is CAWSVQGQPQHF. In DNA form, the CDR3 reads TGTGCCTGGAGTGTCCAGGGACAGCCCCAGCATTTT.